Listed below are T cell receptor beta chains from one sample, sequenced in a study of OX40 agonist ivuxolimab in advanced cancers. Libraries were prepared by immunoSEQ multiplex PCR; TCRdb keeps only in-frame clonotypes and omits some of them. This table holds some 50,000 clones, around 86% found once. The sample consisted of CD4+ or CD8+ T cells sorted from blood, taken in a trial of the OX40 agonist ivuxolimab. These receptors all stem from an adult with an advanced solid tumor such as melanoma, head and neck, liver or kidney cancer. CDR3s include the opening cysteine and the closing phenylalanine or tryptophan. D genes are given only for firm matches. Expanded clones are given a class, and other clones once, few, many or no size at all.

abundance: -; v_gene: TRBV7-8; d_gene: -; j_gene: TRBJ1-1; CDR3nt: TGTGCCAGCAGCCCTTCGGGGCACCTGGGGAACACTGAAGCTTTCTTT; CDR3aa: CASSPSGHLGNTEAFF
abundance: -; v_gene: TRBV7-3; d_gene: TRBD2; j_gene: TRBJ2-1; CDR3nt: TGTGCCAGCAGCCCCGCGGGGGGCAATGAGCAGTTCTTC; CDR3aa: CASSPAGGNEQFF
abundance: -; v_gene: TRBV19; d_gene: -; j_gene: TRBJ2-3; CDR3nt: TGTGCCAGTAGCATTTCAGGGGAGCCAGATACGCAGTATTTT; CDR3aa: CASSISGEPDTQYF
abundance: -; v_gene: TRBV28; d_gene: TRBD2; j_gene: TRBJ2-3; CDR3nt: TGTGCCAGCAGTTTAAGCGGGAGGGCCACAGATACGCAGTATTTT; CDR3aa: CASSLSGRATDTQYF
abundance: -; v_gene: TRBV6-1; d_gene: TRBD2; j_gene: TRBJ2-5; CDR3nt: TGTGCCAGCAGTGAAGGTATCCAGCGGGGATGGAGCCAAGAGACCCAGTACTTC; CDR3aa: CASSEGIQRGWSQETQYF
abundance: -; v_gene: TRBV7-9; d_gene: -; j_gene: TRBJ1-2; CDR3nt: TGTGCCAGCAGCCCAAGACAGAACGACATCAACTATGGCTACACCTTC; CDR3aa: CASSPRQNDINYGYTF
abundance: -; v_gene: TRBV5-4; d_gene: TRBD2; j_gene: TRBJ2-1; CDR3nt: TGTGCCAGCAGCGGATATAGCGGGAGGGCCAATGATGAGCAGTTCTTC; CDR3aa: CASSGYSGRANDEQFF
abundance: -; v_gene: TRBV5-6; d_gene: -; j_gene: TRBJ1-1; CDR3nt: TGTGCCAGCAGCTCCAGGGGTTCTGAAGCTTTCTTT; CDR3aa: CASSSRGSEAFF
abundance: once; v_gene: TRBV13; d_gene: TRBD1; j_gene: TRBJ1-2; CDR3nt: TGTGCCAGCAGCTTAGGCAACTACAGGGGAAGGCAGTATGGCTACACCTTC; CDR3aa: CASSLGNYRGRQYGYTF
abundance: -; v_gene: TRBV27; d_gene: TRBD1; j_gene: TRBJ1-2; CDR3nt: TGTGCCAGCAGTTTAAAGGCGGGACGACAGGGCTATGGCTACACCTTC; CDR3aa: CASSLKAGRQGYGYTF
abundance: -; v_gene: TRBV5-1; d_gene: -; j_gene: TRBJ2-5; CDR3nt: TGCGCCAGCAGGACGGGAAACCCGGAGGCCCAGTACTTC; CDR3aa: CASRTGNPEAQYF
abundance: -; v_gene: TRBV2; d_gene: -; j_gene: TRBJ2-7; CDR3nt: TGTGCCATTCTTTTGAGGGGGCGAACGGCGGGGGACCCGACCTACGAGCAGTACTTC; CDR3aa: CAILLRGRTAGDPTYEQYF
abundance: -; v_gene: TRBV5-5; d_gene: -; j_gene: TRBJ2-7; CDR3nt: TGTGCCAGCAGTTGGATAGGGAAGCCCTACGAGCAGTACTTC; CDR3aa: CASSWIGKPYEQYF
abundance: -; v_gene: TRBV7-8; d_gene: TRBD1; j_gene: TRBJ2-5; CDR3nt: TGTGCCAGCAGCTCATTACCCGGGACAGGCGGGACCCAGTACTTC; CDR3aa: CASSSLPGTGGTQYF
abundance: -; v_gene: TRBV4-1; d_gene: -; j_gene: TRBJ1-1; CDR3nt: TGCGCCAGCAGCCACCGGTTTAACGGAGGGATGAACACTGAAGCTTTCTTT; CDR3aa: CASSHRFNGGMNTEAFF
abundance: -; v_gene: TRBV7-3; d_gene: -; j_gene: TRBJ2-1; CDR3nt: TGTGCCAGCAGCTTAAAAAGCACCCGATACAATGAGCAGTTCTTC; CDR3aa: CASSLKSTRYNEQFF
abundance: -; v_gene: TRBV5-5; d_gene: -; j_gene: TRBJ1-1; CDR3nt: TGTGCCAGCCGCCACGGGATCCTAGGGACTGAAGCTTTCTTT; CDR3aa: CASRHGILGTEAFF
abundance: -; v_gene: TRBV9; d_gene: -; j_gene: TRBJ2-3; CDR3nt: TGTGCCAGCAGCGTAGAGCCGGGACACAGCACAGATACGCAGTATTTT; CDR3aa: CASSVEPGHSTDTQYF
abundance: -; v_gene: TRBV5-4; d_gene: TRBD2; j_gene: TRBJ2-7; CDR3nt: TGTGCCACCGCTAGCGGGAGTGCCGAGCAGTACTTC; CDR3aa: CATASGSAEQYF
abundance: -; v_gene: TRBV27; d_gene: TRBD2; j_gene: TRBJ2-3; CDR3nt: TGTGCCAGCAGTGTCCTAATTGGCGGGAGCTCGACAGATACGCAGTATTTT; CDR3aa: CASSVLIGGSSTDTQYF
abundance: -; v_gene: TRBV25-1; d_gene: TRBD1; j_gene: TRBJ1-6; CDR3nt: TGTGCCAGCAGCGCAGGGGGCGGTTCACCCCTCCACTTT; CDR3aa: CASSAGGGSPLHF
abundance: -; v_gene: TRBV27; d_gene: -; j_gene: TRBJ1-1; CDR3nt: TGTGCCAGCAGCCCTTCGGGAGGGAACACTGAAGCTTTCTTT; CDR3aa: CASSPSGGNTEAFF